A selection of T cell receptor beta chains follows, all from one sample in a study of OX40 agonist ivuxolimab in advanced cancers. Assay: immunoSEQ multiplex PCR; the TCRdb copy retains only in-frame clones and omits some. Counted here are some 75,000 clones, 70% to 90% occurring once; the ten biggest clones make up around 0.7%. Source: CD4+ or CD8+ T cells sorted from blood, taken in a trial of the OX40 agonist ivuxolimab. All receptors come from an adult with an advanced solid tumor such as melanoma, head and neck, liver or kidney cancer. Both conserved end residues are part of each CDR3. D genes are given only for firm matches. Expanded clones get a size class; other rows say once, few or many, or leave the size out.

>.|TRBJ1-2|once|TRBV4-1
TGCGCCAGCAGCCAAGTCCCTAACTATGGCTACACCTTC
CASSQVPNYGYTF
>.|TRBJ1-2|.|TRBV28
TGTGCCAGCAGTCCAGGCACTTACGGCTACACCTTC
CASSPGTYGYTF
>.|TRBJ2-7|few|TRBV5-1
TGCGCCAGCAGCCCGAGAGGGGGGTACGAGCAGTACTTC
CASSPRGGYEQYF
>.|TRBJ1-1|.|TRBV10-1
TGCGCCAGCAGTAGGAGTGGGACTGGGAACACTGAAGCTTTCTTT
CASSRSGTGNTEAFF
>.|TRBJ1-2|.|TRBV1
TGCACCAGCAGCCAAGATGGGGGACGGGACAGGTCCCTCTATGGCTACACCTTC
CTSSQDGGRDRSLYGYTF
>.|TRBJ2-3|once|TRBV29-1
TGCAGCGTGGATCGGGACAGCACAGATACGCAGTATTTT
CSVDRDSTDTQYF
>TRBD1|TRBJ1-2|.|TRBV18
TGTGCCAGCTCCCCCGACAGGGGGCGCTTGGGCTACACCTTC
CASSPDRGRLGYTF
>TRBD1|TRBJ2-1|once|TRBV10-2
TGCGCCAGCAGGGGAGACAGGGGAGCCTACAATGAGCAGTTCTTC
CASRGDRGAYNEQFF
>.|TRBJ2-7|.|TRBV2
TGTGCCAGCAACCGGGATCGGGCCTACGAGCAGTACTTC
CASNRDRAYEQYF
>.|TRBJ1-1|.|TRBV5-6
TGTGCCAGCAGCCCAGGCAGGCTGACGAACACTGAAGCTTTCTTT
CASSPGRLTNTEAFF
>.|TRBJ1-2|.|TRBV12-5
TGTGCTAGTGGAGACGATGGCTATGGCTACACCTTC
CASGDDGYGYTF
>.|TRBJ2-2|.|TRBV18
TGTGCCAGCTCACCACAGGGCCACGGGGAGCTGTTTTTT
CASSPQGHGELFF
>.|TRBJ2-1|few|TRBV7-9
TGTGCCAGCAGCTTAGAGGGTCCGGGTAGGGATGAGCAGTTCTTC
CASSLEGPGRDEQFF
>TRBD1|TRBJ1-2|few|TRBV5-1
TGCGCCAGCAGCCTAAGACAGGGAGGCTCGGACGGCTACACCTTC
CASSLRQGGSDGYTF
>.|TRBJ1-2|.|TRBV19
TGTGCCAGTAGTACGCCCGTACCCAACTATGGCTACACCTTC
CASSTPVPNYGYTF
>.|TRBJ1-2|.|TRBV5-6
TGTGCCAGCAGCTTCTTCGGACAGAACTATGGCTACACCTTC
CASSFFGQNYGYTF
>.|TRBJ2-2|.|TRBV11-2
TGTGCCAGCAGCATACGACAGACCGGGGAGCTGTTTTTT
CASSIRQTGELFF
>TRBD2|TRBJ2-2|.|TRBV15
TGTGCCACCAGCAGACTGACTAGCGGGAGGGTATCCGGGGAGCTGTTTTTT
CATSRLTSGRVSGELFF
>.|TRBJ2-1|.|TRBV7-3
TGTGCCAGCAGCTTATCGAGAGTTTGGGGTCAGCAGTTCTTC
CASSLSRVWGQQFF
>.|TRBJ1-1|.|TRBV5-1
TGCGCCAGCAGCTTGCTCTGGGACACTGAAGCTTTCTTT
CASSLLWDTEAFF
>.|TRBJ1-2|.|TRBV7-2
TGTGCCAGCAGCCCTTCCAGGGGTTTCTGGGGCTACACCTTC
CASSPSRGFWGYTF
>TRBD1|TRBJ1-4|.|TRBV29-1
TGCAGCGTAACCGTAGGGGGCGCTAATGAAAAACTGTTTTTT
CSVTVGGANEKLFF
>.|TRBJ2-6|.|TRBV6-1
TGTGCCAGCAGTGAAGGAGGGTCTGGGGCCAACGTCCTGACTTTC
CASSEGGSGANVLTF
>.|TRBJ2-5|.|TRBV30
TGTGCCTGGAGTGTAGGTGGGGCCCTAGAGACCCAGTACTTC
CAWSVGGALETQYF
>TRBD1|TRBJ1-4|few|TRBV28
TGTGCCAGCAGTTTAAACAGGGGCACAACTAATGAAAAACTGTTTTTT
CASSLNRGTTNEKLFF
>TRBD2|TRBJ2-4|.|TRBV4-3
TGCGCCAGCAGCCCCGCGGGGGGAACAAACATTCAGTACTTC
CASSPAGGTNIQYF
>.|TRBJ2-7|.|TRBV5-8
TGTGCCAGCAGCTTGGAAGGGGGGGCCTACGAGCAGTACTTC
CASSLEGGAYEQYF
>TRBD1|TRBJ2-7|.|TRBV10-3
TGTGCCATCACCCCGGGGGACAGGGGGCGCGAGCAGTACTTC
CAITPGDRGREQYF
>.|TRBJ2-5|.|TRBV12-5
TGTGCTAGTGGTTGGGGGTCCCAAGAGACCCAGTACTTC
CASGWGSQETQYF
>.|TRBJ2-1|.|TRBV6-4
TGTGCCAGCAGTCTAAACCGCGGTAACAATGAGCAGTTCTTC
CASSLNRGNNEQFF
>TRBD2|TRBJ2-3|.|TRBV7-2
TGTGCCAGCAGCTTAGCGCGCCTAGCGGGGCGCACAGATACGCAGTATTTT
CASSLARLAGRTDTQYF
>TRBD2|TRBJ2-4|.|TRBV7-2
TGTGCCAGCAGCTTAGTAAATGTCGGGGGGGCGGGAAGAAACATTCAGTACTTC
CASSLVNVGGAGRNIQYF
>TRBD2|TRBJ2-1|.|TRBV7-2
TGTGCCAGCAGCTTAGTTAAAGCGGGAGGAATTGAGCAGTTCTTC
CASSLVKAGGIEQFF
>.|TRBJ2-4|.|TRBV19
TGTGCCAGTAGTATAACCAACCTCGAAAACATTCAGTACTTC
CASSITNLENIQYF
>.|TRBJ1-2|.|TRBV2
TGTGCCAGCAGTGAAGGGGCCGGAAGTTATGGCTACACCTTC
CASSEGAGSYGYTF
>.|TRBJ1-2|once|TRBV29-1
TGCAGCGCTCAGTGGGGTAACTATGGCTACACCTTC
CSAQWGNYGYTF
>.|TRBJ2-7|.|TRBV20-1
TGCAGTGCCCGGACCCCCTACGAGCAGTACTTC
CSARTPYEQYF
>TRBD2|TRBJ2-2|.|TRBV27
TGTGCCAGCAGTTTTGGCGGGGGGGCCGTCGGGGAGCTGTTTTTT
CASSFGGGAVGELFF
>.|TRBJ2-3|.|TRBV6-6
TGTGCCAGCAGAAGACAGATAACTAGCACAGATACGCAGTATTTT
CASRRQITSTDTQYF
>TRBD1|TRBJ1-5|once|TRBV9
TGTGCCAGCAGCACAGGGACAGGGGGTCAGCCCCAGCATTTT
CASSTGTGGQPQHF
>.|TRBJ2-7|.|TRBV11-3
TGTGCCAGCAGCTTAGATTTGCGTCGGATCGAGCAGTACTTC
CASSLDLRRIEQYF
>.|TRBJ1-1|.|TRBV5-1
TGCGCCAGCAGCTTGATGACGGAGAACACTGAAGCTTTCTTT
CASSLMTENTEAFF
>TRBD2|TRBJ2-5|.|TRBV5-6
TGTGCCAGCAGCGTCGGGGACTACAACCAAGAGACCCAGTACTTC
CASSVGDYNQETQYF
>TRBD2|TRBJ2-5|.|TRBV25-1
TGTGCCAGCAGTCCTACGGGAGGGGAAGAGACCCAGTACTTC
CASSPTGGEETQYF
>.|TRBJ2-7|.|TRBV2
TGTGCCAGCGCCAGGGTGGGGGAGCAGTACTTC
CASARVGEQYF
>.|TRBJ1-2|.|TRBV2
TGTGCCAGCAGTGAAGGGGCGAGGGGCTACACCTTC
CASSEGARGYTF
>TRBD1|TRBJ2-1|.|TRBV15
TGTGCCACCAGCAGAGAAAGGACAGGGCGGAATGAGCAGTTCTTC
CATSRERTGRNEQFF
>TRBD1|TRBJ1-2|.|TRBV27
TGTGCCAGCAGTTTATCTATCGGCAGGGGGCTTGGCTATGGCTACACCTTC
CASSLSIGRGLGYGYTF
>.|TRBJ2-1|.|TRBV11-2
TGTGCCAGCAGACCTCGGACGGAGACACGTGAGCAGTTCTTC
CASRPRTETREQFF
>.|TRBJ1-1|.|TRBV2
TGTGCCAGCTTACCTGACAGCGCTACTGAAGCTTTCTTT
CASLPDSATEAFF